The rows below give T cell receptor beta chains drawn from one sample of a study. TCRdb reprocessed the RT-PCR reads with MiXCR, giving one entry per CDR3 protein. The repertoire holds about 700,000 distinct CDR3 sequences, approximately 15% seen once, with just over 3.5% in the top ten. Sequencing input: memory CD4+ T cells from blood. The receptors stem from a female donor in good health, serving as a healthy control. Each CDR3 is given with its conserved first and last residue. Fields, in order: D gene, V gene, CDR3 length, clone size, J gene, CDR3 DNA, CDR3 protein. D genes are given only for firm matches. Rows give clone size only sometimes, using once, few, many, or a class for an expanded clone.

TRBD2,TRBV5-1,15,many,TRBJ2-3,TGCGCCAGCAGCCCCCAAGCGGGAACAGCAGATACGCAGTATTTT,CASSPQAGTADTQYF
NA,TRBV20-1,15,few,TRBJ1-5,TGCAGTGCTAGAGCCGTCAATAAGGGCAATCAGCCCCAGCATTTT,CSARAVNKGNQPQHF
TRBD1,TRBV7-9,15,few,TRBJ1-2,TGTGCCAGCAGCTTATGGGACAGGGTAAACTATGGCTACACCTTC,CASSLWDRVNYGYTF
NA,TRBV28,17,NA,TRBJ2-2,TGTGCCAGCCCACCCTCGACCGGGACGACAAGCACCGGGGAGCTGTTTTTT,CASPPSTGTTSTGELFF
NA,TRBV5-1,14,few,TRBJ1-4,TGCGCCAGCAGCTGGGGGACGGAGGGTGAAAAACTGTTTTTT,CASSWGTEGEKLFF
TRBD2,TRBV9,15,NA,TRBJ2-7,TGTGCCAGCAGCATCTTTGGGACTAGCGGGGTCGAGCAGTACTTC,CASSIFGTSGVEQYF
NA,TRBV29-1,13,many,TRBJ2-7,TGCAGCGTTGAGGAGAGGGACGGCTTCGGGCAGTACTTC,CSVEERDGFGQYF
NA,TRBV6-1,14,many,TRBJ2-7,TGTGCCAGCAGTGAAGCGGCCGGGACAAGAGAGCAGTACTTC,CASSEAAGTREQYF
TRBD1,TRBV7-2,16,NA,TRBJ1-4,TGTGCCAGCAGCTTAGTAGGGACAGGGATTAATAAAAAACTGTTTTTT,CASSLVGTGINKKLFF
NA,TRBV20-1,15,NA,TRBJ2-1,TGCAGTGCTAGAGATCCGGGGGATACCTACAATGAGCAGTTCTTC,CSARDPGDTYNEQFF
NA,TRBV6-2/TRBV6-3,12,many,TRBJ1-1,TGTGCCAGCAGTCCGCAGGGGAATGAAGCTTTCTTT,CASSPQGNEAFF
NA,TRBV11-1,14,few,TRBJ2-1,TGTGCCAGCAGCGCGGGACAGCAAAGACCTGAGCAGTTCTTC,CASSAGQQRPEQFF
NA,TRBV7-3,13,few,TRBJ1-1,TGTGCCAGCAGCCCCGTCGGGGCCACTGAAGCTTTCTTT,CASSPVGATEAFF
NA,TRBV20-1,15,few,TRBJ2-1,TGCAGTGCTGCAAGGACCTACGCACTAAACAATGAGCAGTTCTTC,CSAARTYALNNEQFF
NA,TRBV12-3/TRBV12-4,14,few,TRBJ2-2,TGTGCCAGCAGTTTCTCCGGGAAGGAAGGGGAGCTGTTTTTT,CASSFSGKEGELFF
TRBD1,TRBV20-1,14,few,TRBJ2-2,TGCAGCGCCCGGGACAGGGATAACACCGGGGAGCTGTTTTTT,CSARDRDNTGELFF